The next 21 T cell receptor beta chains were all read from a single sample in a study of a mutant IDH1 vaccine in newly diagnosed glioma. Assay: immunoSEQ multiplex PCR; the TCRdb copy retains only in-frame clones and omits some. There are approximately 50,000 clones in the sample; around 83% occur only once, and approximately 3.2% lies in the top ten. Their recognized antigens are unknown. Time point of the sample: week 47, end of study. All doses held 300 ug of mutant IDH1 20-mer peptide, with topical imiquimod. This specimen was PBMCs, taken from a glioma patient whose treatment included an IDH1 peptide vaccine. The receptors shown here come from a woman between 45 and 60 years old with glioma.

This chain joins TRBV30 and TRBJ2-5, with TRBD1 identical over 7 bases. After removal of 3 bases from V and 7 bases from J, the junction contained 8 bases not matched to a gene. CDR3 length: 13 residues. CDR1 and CDR2 (germline): GTSNPN, SVGIG (reference sequence). CDR3 protein: CAWSDEGAGTQYF. In DNA, the CDR3 is TGTGCCTGGAGCGACGAGGGGGCGGGGACCCAGTACTTC.

The chain links TRBV5-1 to TRBJ1-2; D ambiguous. Trimming removed 0 bases at V and 3 bases at J, with 18 bases between. The CDR3 is 17 amino acids. Germline values: CDR1 SGHRS, CDR2 YFSETQ. The CDR3 loop is CASSLVGSSVGDYGYTF. The DNA for the CDR3 is TGCGCCAGCAGCTTGGTGGGCTCTTCGGTCGGTGACTATGGCTACACCTTC.

The chain combines TRBV5-8 with TRBJ2-7, with D maybe TRBD1 (6 bases). CDR1 is SGHTS and CDR2 is YDEGEE in the germline V gene. The CDR3 spans 13 residues. Trimming took 4 bases from V and 3 from J, leaving 11 bases between them. In nucleotides, the CDR3 is TGTGCCAGCAGCGTTGGACAGTTCTACGAGCAGTACTTC. As protein: CASSVGQFYEQYF.

The V and J genes are TRBV5-4 and TRBJ1-2, with D perhaps matching TRBD1 (6 bases). Germline CDR1 reads SGHNT; CDR2 reads YYREEE (reference sequence). The germline V and J ends were trimmed by 1 base and 4 bases, with 14 bases remaining between them. This CDR3 region has 15 residues. The CDR3 loop is CASSLSNREVYGYTF. CDR3 DNA: TGTGCCAGCAGCTTGAGTAACAGGGAGGTCTATGGCTACACCTTC. Full variable domain (rest looked up from reference TRBV5-4 and TRBJ1-2): ETGVTQSPTHLIKTRGQQVTLRCSSQSGHNTVSWYQQALGQGPQFIFQYYREEENGRGNFPPRFSGLQFPNYSSELNVNALELDDSALYLCASSLSNREVYGYTFGSGTRLTVV.

This chain joins TRBV5-1 and TRBJ1-1; 7 nucleotides line up with TRBD1. CDR1 SGHRS and CDR2 YFSETQ come from the germline V gene. V lost 4 bases and J lost 1; bases outside the gene matches: 4. CDR3 length: 14 residues. The CDR3 nucleotides read TGCGCCAGCAGCAGAGGGACAGAGAACACTGAAGCTTTCTTT. It is translated as CASSRGTENTEAFF. Looking up the rest from reference TRBV5-1 and TRBJ1-1 gives the full variable domain: KAGVTQTPRYLIKTRGQQVTLSCSPISGHRSVSWYQQTPGQGLQFLFEYFSETQRNKGNFPGRFSGRQFSNSRSEMNVSTLELGDSALYLCASSRGTENTEAFFGQGTRLTVV.

V and J are TRBV19 and TRBJ2-7, with a possible D match to TRBD2 (6 bases). Germline V CDR1 and CDR2: LNHDA, SQIVND (reference sequence). The CDR3 runs 14 residues. V gave up 6 bases and J gave up 1 base, with 13 bases separating them. The CDR3 is CASRARDSSYEQYF. CDR3 DNA sequence: TGTGCCAGTAGAGCACGGGACTCATCCTACGAGCAGTACTTC.

This rearrangement joins TRBV6-5 to TRBJ1-1; 9 nucleotides match TRBD1. CDR3 length: 14 residues. V gave up 7 bases and J gave up 4 bases; unmatched junction bases: 7. CDR1 is MNHEY, CDR2 SVGAGI, per germline. CDR3 sequence reads: CASTQPGQGTEAFF. CDR3 nucleotide sequence: TGTGCCAGCACCCAGCCGGGACAGGGCACTGAAGCTTTCTTT.

The CDR3 protein is CASSAGTAFYGYTF. The CDR3 DNA sequence: TGCGCCAGCAGCGCTGGGACAGCCTTTTATGGCTACACCTTC. The V call is TRBV5-1, the J call TRBJ1-2; 7 nucleotides align to TRBD1. V dropped 4 bases and J dropped 5; count of bases not matched to a gene: 8. CDR3 size: 14 residues. Per the germline V gene, CDR1 is SGHRS and CDR2 is YFSETQ.

The V call is TRBV7-6, the J call TRBJ2-1; no firm D call. Trimming took 1 base from V and 5 from J, leaving 6 bases between them. The germline gives CDR1 SGHVS, CDR2 FNYEAQ. This CDR3 has 13 residues. This chain's CDR3 is CASSLEHNNEQFF. Written as DNA, the CDR3 is TGTGCCAGCAGCTTAGAACATAACAATGAGCAGTTCTTC.

As regards this clone: This specimen includes other DNA sequences encoding the same CDR3. This sequence joins TRBV14 and TRBJ2-7; no reliable D call. The CDR3 extends over 13 amino acids. V gave up 0 bases and J gave up 4 bases, with 7 bases separating them. Germline-derived CDR1 and CDR2 are SGHDN and FVKESK. The CDR3 region is CASSQDLGYEQYF. CDR3 DNA sequence: TGTGCCAGCAGCCAAGATCTGGGGTACGAGCAGTACTTC.

The chain couples TRBV27 to TRBJ1-6; 7 positions match TRBD1. The CDR3 is 13 amino acids. Germline assignment: CDR1 MNHEY and CDR2 SMNVEV (reference sequence). V was clipped by 6 bases and J by 6 bases; unmatched bases: 2. CDR3: CASRDRPNSPLHF. Here the CDR3 DNA reads TGTGCCAGCAGGGACAGGCCTAATTCACCCCTCCACTTT.

This clone has more than one count but fewer than ten. This rearrangement joins TRBV29-1 to TRBJ1-1, with TRBD1 matching over 11 bases. The CDR3 length is 13 residues. J was trimmed by 10 bases and V by 5 bases; bases with no gene match: 9. Germline V lookup: CDR1 SQVTM, CDR2 ANQGSEA. The CDR3 region is CSVLGQGAWAAFF. For the CDR3, the DNA is TGCAGCGTTCTAGGACAGGGGGCATGGGCAGCTTTCTTT. The full variable domain, with the rest looked up from reference TRBV29-1 and TRBJ1-1, is SAVISQKPSRDICQRGTSLTIQCQVDSQVTMMFWYRQQPGQSLTLIATANQGSEATYESGFVIDKFPISRPNLTFSTLTVSNMSPEDSSIYLCSVLGQGAWAAFFGQGTRLTVV.

V gene TRBV6-1 combines with J gene TRBJ2-1, with D possibly matching TRBD1 (5 bases). The germline V gene has CDR1 MNHNS and CDR2 SASEGT. The V end lost 11 bases, the J end lost 9 bases, and 20 bases lay between the germline ends. The CDR3 runs 13 residues. CDR3 coding DNA: TGTGCCGCCTCGGACCAGGGTTTAGGTGAGCAGTTCTTC. This gives the protein CAASDQGLGEQFF.

The chain has TRBV2 and TRBJ1-1; unclear D gene. The V end lost 8 bases, the J end lost 0 bases, and 4 bases lay between the germline ends. Germline V lookup: CDR1 SNHLY, CDR2 FYNNEI. This CDR3 spans 11 amino acids. CDR3 loop: CASPMNTEAFF. The CDR3 DNA reads as TGTGCCAGCCCGATGAACACTGAAGCTTTCTTT.

This chain connects TRBV19 to TRBJ1-5; D unresolved. Trimming left V 5 bases short and J 0 bases short, with 8 bases between. The CDR3 covers 14 residues. Germline V gene lookup returns CDR1 LNHDA and CDR2 SQIVND (reference sequence). The CDR3 loop is CASSDGDSNQPQHF. In DNA form, the CDR3 reads TGTGCCAGTAGTGACGGGGATAGCAATCAGCCCCAGCATTTT. The complete variable domain, with remaining parts taken from reference TRBV19 and TRBJ1-5, reads DGGITQSPKYLFRKEGQNVTLSCEQNLNHDAMYWYRQDPGQGLRLIYYSQIVNDFQKGDIAEGYSVSREKKESFPLTVTSAQKNPTAFYLCASSDGDSNQPQHFGDGTRLSIL.

The chain recombines TRBV7-2 with TRBJ2-5, with D uncertain. The CDR3 consists of 11 residues. V lost 3 bases and J lost 5, with 4 bases in between. The germline V gene encodes CDR1 SGHTA and CDR2 FQGNSA. In DNA, the CDR3 is TGTGCCAGCAGCTTTAGTGAGACCCAGTACTTC. It encodes CASSFSETQYF. The variable domain in full, completed from reference TRBV7-2 and TRBJ2-5, reads GAGVSQSPSNKVTEKGKDVELRCDPISGHTALYWYRQSLGQGLEFLIYFQGNSAPDKSGLPSDRFSAERTGGSVSTLTIQRTQQEDSAVYLCASSFSETQYFGPGTRLLVL.

The J gene is TRBJ1-1, the V gene TRBV27, with D possibly matching TRBD1 (6 bases). The CDR3 contains 14 residues. V was cut by 3 bases and J by 4 bases, with 12 bases left in between. Germline V gene sequence: CDR1 MNHEY, CDR2 SMNVEV (reference sequence). In nucleotides, the CDR3 is TGTGCCAGCAGTTTTAACAGGGTGCCCACTGAAGCTTTCTTT. It yields the protein CASSFNRVPTEAFF.

This clone was seen a single time. J is TRBJ1-3 and V is TRBV15; D is undetermined. The CDR3 contains 15 residues. V lost 0 bases to trimming and J lost 2 bases, with 8 bases between them. From germline, CDR1 is LNHNV and CDR2 YYDKDF (reference sequence). Here the CDR3 reads CATSRDRLAGNTIYF. CDR3 DNA: TGTGCCACCAGCAGAGATCGGCTGGCTGGAAACACCATATATTTT.

V gene TRBV27 combines with J gene TRBJ1-1; 8 bases match TRBD1. Losses at the gene ends were 6 bases for V and 0 bases for J; bases not matched to a gene: 3. This CDR3 spans 14 amino acids. CDR1 and CDR2 from the germline V gene are MNHEY and SMNVEV (reference sequence). CDR3 protein: CASRRTGMNTEAFF. DNA for the CDR3: TGTGCCAGCAGACGGACAGGGATGAACACTGAAGCTTTCTTT.

This clone has a handful of counts. The genes are TRBV7-6 and TRBJ2-7; D is unresolved. The CDR3 loop spans 15 amino acids. Trimming stripped 1 base from V and 3 bases from J, with 13 bases between. In germline, CDR1 is SGHVS, CDR2 FNYEAQ. Here the CDR3 reads CASSLGGSGYYEQYF. The CDR3 nucleotides are TGTGCCAGCAGCTTAGGGGGATCGGGTTACTACGAGCAGTACTTC.

The chain has TRBV7-9 and TRBJ2-5, with a weak D call TRBD1 (6 bases). V was trimmed by 2 bases and J by 2 bases, leaving 9 bases between them. This CDR3 region has 14 residues. The V gene's germline CDR1 is SEHNR and CDR2 FQNEAQ (reference sequence). The CDR3 loop reads CASSLIGGQETQYF. The DNA for the CDR3 is TGTGCCAGCAGCTTAATAGGGGGTCAAGAGACCCAGTACTTC.